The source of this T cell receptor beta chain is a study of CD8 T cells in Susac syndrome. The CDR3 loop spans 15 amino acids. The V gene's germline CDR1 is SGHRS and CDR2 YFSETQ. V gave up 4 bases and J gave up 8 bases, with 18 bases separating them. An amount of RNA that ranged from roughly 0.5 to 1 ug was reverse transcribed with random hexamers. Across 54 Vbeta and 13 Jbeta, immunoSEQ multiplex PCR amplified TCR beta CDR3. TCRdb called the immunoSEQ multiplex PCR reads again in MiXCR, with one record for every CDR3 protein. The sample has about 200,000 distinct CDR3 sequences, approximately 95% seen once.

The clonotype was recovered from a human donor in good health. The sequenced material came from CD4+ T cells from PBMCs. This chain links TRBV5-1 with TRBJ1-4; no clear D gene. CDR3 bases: TGCGCCAGCAGCCACTCGGGCCGGAGAGAGGAAAAACTGTTTTTT. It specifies CASSHSGRREEKLFF.